What follows are 7 T cell receptor beta chains derived from one specimen sequenced in a study of circulating tumor DNA in untreated peripheral T-cell lymphoma. Only in-frame clones appear in the TCRdb table, and some are missing; sequencing was by immunoSEQ multiplex PCR. Among approximately 4,900 clones listed, approximately 70% were seen once. Sequencing input: tumor tissue. The receptors were sampled from a human donor with peripheral T-cell lymphoma.

The chain uses TRBV12-5 and TRBJ2-1, with TRBD2 matching 7 bases. Germline V gives CDR1 LGHNT, CDR2 FRNRAP. The CDR3 is 13 residues long. Here the CDR3 reads CASIGSGFNEQFF. Here the CDR3 DNA reads TGTGCCAGTATTGGTAGCGGGTTCAATGAGCAGTTCTTC.

The chain carries TRBV28 and TRBJ2-7; D not resolved. This CDR3 has 15 amino acids. V was trimmed by 6 bases and J by 5 bases, leaving 20 bases between them. CDR1 is MDHEN and CDR2 is SYDVKM in the germline V gene. This CDR3 reads CASSPGRPTLNEQYF. CDR3 coding DNA: TGTGCCAGCAGCCCCGGTCGGCCCACCCTAAACGAGCAGTACTTC.

This clone was seen a single time. The rearrangement uses TRBV15 and TRBJ1-3, with a tentative D call TRBD1 (6 bases). With 1 base removed from V and 4 bases from J, the gap between germline ends came to 11 bases. Germline assignment: CDR1 LNHNV and CDR2 YYDKDF (reference sequence). The CDR3 covers 15 residues. In DNA, the CDR3 is TGTGCCACCAGCAGAGCAGGGGACAAAGGAAACACCATATATTTT. Protein: CATSRAGDKGNTIYF. The whole variable domain, filled in from reference TRBV15 and TRBJ1-3, reads DAMVIQNPRYQVTQFGKPVTLSCSQTLNHNVMYWYQQKSSQAPKLLFHYYDKDFNNEADTPDNFQSRRPNTSFCFLDIRSPGLGDTAMYLCATSRAGDKGNTIYFGEGSWLTVV.

Worth noting for this clone: An end of the junction does not agree with germline; a read error may underlie this. This chain joins TRBV2 and TRBJ2-7; TRBD2 might be the D (5 bases). The CDR3 consists of 12 residues. Germline assignment: CDR1 SNHLY and CDR2 FYNNEI. DNA for the CDR3: TGTGCCAGCAGTGAAGGGGAAACTAGGAAGCACTTC. This encodes CASSEGETRKHF.

This clone was seen only once. This chain links TRBV29-1 with TRBJ2-1; 7 bases agree with TRBD2. The CDR3 has 16 residues. Trimming removed 5 bases from V and 1 base from J; junction bases left unmatched: 11. Germline-derived CDR1 and CDR2 are SQVTM and ANQGSEA. CDR3 coding DNA: TGCAGCGTTCCCCTTCTAGCGGAGGGTTCCTACAATGAGCAGTTCTTC. Its protein product is CSVPLLAEGSYNEQFF.

J is TRBJ2-3 and V is TRBV29-1; 11 nucleotides match TRBD2. The CDR3 totals 14 residues. CDR1 is SQVTM, CDR2 ANQGSEA, per germline. V lost 6 bases to trimming and J lost 1 base; unmatched junction nucleotides: 3. CDR3 nucleotide sequence: TGCAGCGTCGCACTAGCGGGAGGCACAGATACGCAGTATTTT. This translates into CSVALAGGTDTQYF.

The chain uses TRBV18 and TRBJ1-1; the match to TRBD1 covers 8 bases. Germline assignment: CDR1 KGHSH and CDR2 LQKENI. V dropped 3 bases and J dropped 0; count of bases not matched to a gene: 3. The CDR3 totals 15 residues. CDR3 sequence: CASSPDRGLNTEAFF. In DNA, the CDR3 is TGTGCCAGCTCACCCGACAGGGGCCTGAACACTGAAGCTTTCTTT.